These 17 T cell receptor beta chains were all obtained from the same sample, sequenced in a study of neoadjuvant nivolumab and ipilimumab in lung cancer (dated by TCRdb to 2019 to 2021). The library was produced with the immunoSEQ multiplex PCR assay. Imported from immuneACCESS, the table was reduced by TCRdb to in-frame sequences with V and J called. These copies leave out some clones; in studies compared against another copy, an unresolved V gene accounts for under half, and the cause of the remainder is not known. Across this sample there are approximately 29,000 clones, with approximately 90% seen only once. About 4.9% of the sample is in the top ten clones. This specimen's time point label, interpreted: at surgical resection after neoadjuvant nivolumab +/- ipilimumab. The specimen was peripheral blood, collected after neoadjuvant nivolumab, alone or with ipilimumab, at or shortly before surgery. These receptor sequences come from an adult with non-small cell lung cancer.

The J gene is TRBJ1-2, the V gene TRBV6-5, with a weak D call TRBD1 (6 bases). CDR3 length equals 15 residues. Germline loops: CDR1 MNHEY, CDR2 SVGAGI. The V end was cut by 7 bases, the J end by 5 bases, with 20 bases between. This CDR3 reads CASNPWMGAGYGYTF. In DNA, the CDR3 is TGTGCCAGCAACCCTTGGATGGGGGCTGGTTATGGCTACACCTTC.

V usage is TRBV5-6 and J usage is TRBJ2-7; D unclear. V was pared by 4 bases and J by 3 bases, with 11 bases between. CDR1 and CDR2 from the germline V gene are SGHDT and YYEEEE. This CDR3 is built from 13 residues. The CDR3: CASSIDSDYEQYF. CDR3 in DNA: TGTGCCAGCAGCATAGACTCAGACTACGAGCAGTACTTC.

The gene calls are TRBV11-2 and TRBJ1-4; 8 bases align to TRBD1. Germline CDR1 and CDR2: SGHAT and FQNNGV. V shed 3 bases, J shed 5 bases, and the junction held 14 bases outside the gene matches. The CDR3 length is 18 residues. The CDR3 nucleotides are TGTGCCAGCAGCTTCCGGACAGGGCCTGGTGCGACAAATGAAAAACTGTTTTTT. Translation gives CASSFRTGPGATNEKLFF.

The CDR3 sequence is CASSPGRQSVAQYF. CDR3 in DNA: TGTGCCAGCAGCCCGGGGAGGCAAAGCGTAGCGCAGTATTTT. The V and J genes are TRBV7-3 and TRBJ2-3; possibly TRBD2 for D (6 bases). The CDR3 length is 14 residues. Germline V gives CDR1 SGHTA, CDR2 FQGTGA. The V end lost 5 bases, the J end lost 10 bases, and 19 bases lay between the germline ends.

This clone was detected once. This is likely a read error, given that the CDR3 carries no conserved phenylalanine or tryptophan at its end. No DNA is shown, since the ends of the CDR3 on it are uncertain; the CDR3 is the one TCRdb lists. V is TRBV6-1 and J is TRBJ1-5. The CDR3 length equals 12 residues, ends included. From germline, CDR1 is MNHNS and CDR2 SASEGT. The CDR3 spells CASSGIMRTFTL.

This clone appeared once. The V call is TRBV5-1, the J call TRBJ2-2; D is unresolved. Looked up from germline, CDR1 is SGHRS and CDR2 is YFSETQ. The CDR3 covers 15 residues. Trimming took off 4 bases at V and 0 bases at J, with 10 bases between the two ends. CDR3 sequence (DNA): TGCGCCAGCAGCCCAAGGACGGCGAACACCGGGGAGCTGTTTTTT. Protein sequence: CASSPRTANTGELFF.

This CDR3 is CASSLTNTASYNEQFF. CDR3 sequence (DNA): TGCGCCAGCAGCCTTACTAACACAGCCTCCTACAATGAGCAGTTCTTC. The V gene is TRBV5-1, the J gene TRBJ2-1, with D uncertain. CDR3 length equals 16 residues. V lost 4 bases and J 0 bases, leaving 14 bases between the germline ends. Germline values: CDR1 SGHRS, CDR2 YFSETQ. Full variable domain (missing parts from reference TRBV5-1 and TRBJ2-1): KAGVTQTPRYLIKTRGQQVTLSCSPISGHRSVSWYQQTPGQGLQFLFEYFSETQRNKGNFPGRFSGRQFSNSRSEMNVSTLELGDSALYLCASSLTNTASYNEQFFGPGTRLTVL.

This chain connects TRBV6-5 to TRBJ2-7; D is possibly TRBD1 (6 bases). V was cut by 2 bases and J by 3 bases, with 8 bases left in between. Germline V gene data show CDR1 as MNHEY and CDR2 as SVGAGI. The length of the CDR3 is 13 residues. CDR3 protein: CASSYIQGYEQYF. The CDR3 DNA is TGTGCCAGCAGTTACATACAGGGCTACGAGCAGTACTTC.

Worth noting for this clone: Because the CDR3's place on the DNA is in doubt, the DNA is left out and the CDR3 is given as listed by TCRdb. This chain joins TRBV12-2 and TRBJ1-6; the table names TRBD1, a call not compared with the DNA. TRBV12-2 is a recognized pseudogene. 17 amino acids form the CDR3, both terminal residues included. The CDR3 reads CASPSDVGTGAFSPLHF.

The chain has TRBV28 and TRBJ1-5, with no clear D. Germline CDR1 and CDR2: MDHEN and SYDVKM. Trimming took 5 bases from V and 3 from J, leaving 2 bases between them. The CDR3 is 11 residues long. The CDR3 region is CASSLNQPQHF. In nucleotides, the CDR3 is TGTGCCAGCAGTCTCAATCAGCCCCAGCATTTT.

CDR3 sequence reads: CASSLQGQFAGELFF. The CDR3 DNA reads TGCGCCAGCAGCTTACAGGGACAGTTCGCCGGGGAGCTGTTTTTT. The V call is TRBV5-1, the J call TRBJ2-2, with TRBD1 identical over 7 bases. Germline assignment: CDR1 SGHRS and CDR2 YFSETQ. The CDR3 is 15 residues long. V trimming: 2 bases; J trimming: 6 bases; junction bases outside the gene matches: 7.

The chain recombines TRBV6-5 with TRBJ1-2; 7 positions agree with TRBD1. The junction had 5 bases not matched to a gene; V was cut back by 2 bases and J by 8 bases. Germline V gene data show CDR1 as MNHEY and CDR2 as SVGAGI. CDR3 length: 13 amino acids. Written as DNA, the CDR3 is TGTGCCAGCAGTTACCCGACAGGGAGAGGCTACACCTTC. Its translation: CASSYPTGRGYTF.

The V and J genes are TRBV5-1 and TRBJ1-6; no definite D call. V dropped 0 bases and J dropped 3 bases, with 13 bases sitting between them. The CDR3 is 17 amino acids. Germline V gives CDR1 SGHRS, CDR2 YFSETQ. The CDR3 protein is CASSLASSRYYNSPLHF. The CDR3 DNA follows: TGCGCCAGCAGCTTGGCCTCGTCACGGTACTATAATTCACCCCTCCACTTT.

This clone has only one observation. The chain joins TRBV5-4 to TRBJ2-2; tentatively, D is TRBD2 (5 bases). The CDR3 runs 16 residues. Looked up from germline, CDR1 is SGHNT and CDR2 is YYREEE (reference sequence). Trimming shortened V by 4 bases and J by 0 bases, and 13 bases separated the two germline ends. CDR3 nucleotide sequence: TGTGCCAGCAGCATCGGACTCCATTCGAACACCGGGGAGCTGTTTTTT. Translation gives CASSIGLHSNTGELFF.

The CDR3 DNA reads TGTGCCATCAGCGACAGGGGGAGTCAGCCCCAGCATTTT. Translation gives CAISDRGSQPQHF. The chain carries TRBV10-3 and TRBJ1-5; 9 nucleotides align to TRBD1. The V segment lost 6 bases and the J segment 6 bases; nucleotides outside the gene matches: 3. This CDR3 comprises 13 residues. Germline V lookup: CDR1 ENHRY, CDR2 SYGVKD.

This chain links TRBV5-4 with TRBJ1-3, with TRBD1 as a possible D gene (5 bases). The CDR3 is made up of 15 amino acids. CDR1 SGHNT and CDR2 YYREEE come from the germline V gene (reference sequence). Trimming shortened V by 5 bases and J by 0 bases, and 12 bases separated the two germline ends. This chain's CDR3 is CASSPGRGSGNTIYF. The CDR3 DNA reads as TGTGCCAGCAGTCCAGGGAGAGGCTCTGGAAACACCATATATTTT.

The V gene is TRBV2, the J gene TRBJ1-2; possibly TRBD1 for D (5 bases). Germline V lookup: CDR1 SNHLY, CDR2 FYNNEI. This CDR3 contains 13 residues. Trimming removed 6 bases at V and 4 bases at J, with 12 bases between. The CDR3 bases are TGTGCCAGCAGCCGACATGGGGCCTATGGCTACACCTTC. Amino acids: CASSRHGAYGYTF.